This TCR beta chain was found in a study of vaccination and CD4 T cells after COVID-19. Study information: Six males and four females, two of them Hispanic, were enrolled as convalescents. The study drew post-COVID samples a median roughly 110 days after diagnosis (range 35 to 161). Study observations and caveats: Nearly all convalescent vaccine-specific clones, 304 of 307, recognized only SARS-CoV-2 spike.

Sequencing of DNA taken from cultured CD4+ T cells relied on the Oncomine TCR Beta short-read assay. TCRdb ran MiXCR on the PCR reads and lists one entry per CDR3 protein. Of approximately 18,000 distinct CDR3 sequences in the sample, roughly 60% were seen once. Comments on this clonotype: Its antigen is not known.

Treatment indicated: roughly 11-day PBMC culture with coronavirus spike peptide pools or control peptides (ViraFEST assay). The CDR3 has 17 amino acids. Germline V gene lookup returns CDR1 SGHTA and CDR2 FQGNSA. Trimming removed 1 base from V and 5 bases from J; junction bases left unmatched: 9. This receptor was identified in a human donor who had recovered from COVID-19. Sequencing was done on a sample of CD4+ T cells from blood, cultured in vitro. J is TRBJ2-3 and V is TRBV7-2; 10 bases line up with TRBD2. This CDR3 is CASSLGGASGSGDTQYF. DNA of the CDR3: TGTGCCAGCAGCTTAGGCGGGGCTAGCGGGAGCGGAGATACGCAGTATTTT.